Shown below are 9 T cell receptor beta chains from a single sample sequenced in a study of cytomegalovirus exposure and HLA in healthy donors. Both 60 Vbeta primers and 13 Jbeta primers went into the PCR. Some clones are missing from TCRdb's copy, which holds only in-frame ones; the method was immunoSEQ multiplex PCR. The sample records fewer than 150,000 clones, over 70% being singletons. The specimen sequenced was PBMCs. Receptors were obtained from a middle-aged man in good health and CMV-seropositive.

This clone was counted a single time. J is TRBJ2-4 and V is TRBV6-6; unclear D gene. The CDR3 extends over 12 amino acids. The germline V gene encodes CDR1 MNHNY and CDR2 SVGAGI (reference sequence). The V gene lost 4 bases and the J gene lost 8 bases, with 9 bases spanning the gap. The CDR3 DNA follows: TGTGCCAGCAGTTTTCTCACACACATTCAGTACTTC. As protein: CASSFLTHIQYF.

This clone was seen a few times. V and J are TRBV29-1 and TRBJ1-2; D perhaps matches TRBD1 (6 bases). Per germline, CDR1 SQVTM and CDR2 ANQGSEA. CDR3 length: 12 residues. Trimming stripped 6 bases from V and 0 bases from J, with 8 bases between. Written as DNA, the CDR3 is TGCAGCGTCTGGACAGCTAACTATGGCTACACCTTC. Its protein is CSVWTANYGYTF.

The V call is TRBV9, the J call TRBJ1-3; 11 bases match TRBD1. Losses at the gene ends were 7 bases for V and 1 base for J; bases not matched to a gene: 4. The CDR3 totals 15 residues. CDR1 is SGDLS and CDR2 is YYNGEE in the germline V gene. CDR3 coding DNA: TGTGCCAGCCGCGGACAGGGGGCATCTGGAAACACCATATATTTT. Translating gives CASRGQGASGNTIYF.

The chain joins TRBV2 to TRBJ2-3, with 10 nucleotides matching TRBD2. The junction had 8 bases not matched to a gene; V was cut back by 6 bases and J by 5 bases. Germline CDR1 reads SNHLY; CDR2 reads FYNNEI. The CDR3 is made up of 15 amino acids. As DNA, the CDR3 is TGTGCCAGCAGCAAAGCGGGGGGGGGCGGAGATACGCAGTATTTT. Its translation is CASSKAGGGGDTQYF.

J is TRBJ2-7 and V is TRBV4-3; perhaps TRBD2 as D (5 bases). From germline, CDR1 is LGHNA and CDR2 YSLEER. V was cut by 0 bases and J by 5 bases, with 14 bases left in between. The CDR3 spans 15 residues. CDR3 loop: CASSQDFSRANEQYF. The DNA of the CDR3 is TGCGCCAGCAGCCAAGATTTTTCGCGGGCCAACGAGCAGTACTTC.

The V gene is TRBV30, the J gene TRBJ2-3; 11 nucleotides agree with TRBD2. CDR1 and CDR2 from the germline V gene are GTSNPN and SVGIG (reference sequence). With 5 bases clipped from V and 3 bases from J, the junction kept 10 bases outside the gene matches. The CDR3 runs 16 residues. The CDR3 loop reads CAWDSGRARVTDTQYF. In nucleotides, the CDR3 is TGTGCCTGGGATAGCGGGAGGGCCCGGGTAACAGATACGCAGTATTTT.

V is TRBV27 and J is TRBJ2-5; D unresolved. Trimming removed 5 bases at V and 4 bases at J, with 8 bases between. Germline CDR1 reads MNHEY; CDR2 reads SMNVEV (reference sequence). This CDR3 is built from 12 residues. The CDR3 region is CASSNLRETQYF. DNA for the CDR3: TGTGCCAGCAGTAACTTGCGAGAGACCCAGTACTTC.

This clone is termed medium-sized. The CDR3 DNA is TGTGCCAGCAGCCCCCCGGGAACGCTGATCAAAGCTTTCTTT. It encodes CASSPPGTLIKAFF. This chain uses TRBV4-2 with TRBJ1-1, with unresolved D. The CDR3 consists of 14 residues. V was clipped by 4 bases and J by 9 bases, with 18 bases between them. CDR1 is LGHNA, CDR2 YNFKEQ, per germline.

The chain recombines TRBV5-6 with TRBJ2-5, with unresolved D. The J call is uncertain, as TRBJ2-7 better fits the DNA end. The CDR3 has 13 amino acids. Looked up from germline, CDR1 is SGHDT and CDR2 is YYEEEE. The CDR3: CASSLTLSYEQYF. CDR3 DNA sequence: TGTGCCAGCAGCTTAACTCTCTCCTACGAGCAGTACTTC.